A single sample is the source of the 20 T cell receptor beta chains below, sequenced in a study of blood T cell repertoires in COVID-19. The assay was immunoSEQ multiplex PCR, and TCRdb's table has in-frame clones only and misses some. Of about 180,000 clones in the sample, more than 70% were seen once. The source material was peripheral blood. The source is a person aged 65 to 85 with COVID-19, enrolled during active disease.

This clone showed up just once. This rearrangement joins TRBV6-2 or TRBV6-3 to TRBJ2-3; D is perhaps TRBD1 (6 bases). The CDR3 length is 15 residues. CDR1 and CDR2 from the germline V gene are MNHEY and SVGEGT. V was cut by 4 bases and J by 0 bases, with 11 bases left in between. For the CDR3, the DNA is TGTGCCAGCAGTTTCGGACAGCCAAGCACAGATACGCAGTATTTT. Translating it yields CASSFGQPSTDTQYF.

The chain carries TRBV5-1 and TRBJ2-1; TRBD1 matches at 9 bases. Germline trimming cut 4 bases from V and 8 bases from J; bases unmatched to any gene: 13. Germline CDR1 reads SGHRS; CDR2 reads YFSETQ. This CDR3 comprises 16 residues. This chain's CDR3 is CASSGGGGQGSYEQFF. DNA for the CDR3: TGCGCCAGCAGCGGAGGCGGGGGACAGGGATCCTATGAGCAGTTCTTC.

The rearrangement links TRBV7-9 to TRBJ2-1, with a possible D match to TRBD2 (7 bases). Trimming left V 5 bases short and J 5 bases short, with 19 bases between. This CDR3 comprises 16 residues. Germline V lookup: CDR1 SEHNR, CDR2 FQNEAQ (reference sequence). The CDR3 DNA sequence: TGTGCCAGCAGCCCGGTATTGGGGGGGCTAAACAATGAGCAGTTCTTC. Translation gives CASSPVLGGLNNEQFF.

The chain employs TRBV9 and TRBJ2-1; a weak D match, TRBD2 (5 bases). The CDR3 consists of 14 residues. V was pared by 4 bases and J by 8 bases, with 16 bases between. Germline-derived CDR1 and CDR2 are SGDLS and YYNGEE. The CDR3 DNA sequence: TGTGCCAGCAGCACCCGAGGGAGTAAAGATGAGCAGTTCTTC. This codes for CASSTRGSKDEQFF.

The V call is TRBV3-1 (or the pseudogene TRBV3-2), the J call TRBJ2-1; 8 positions agree with TRBD2. The V and J ends lost 4 bases and 8 bases, in that order; junction bases with no gene match: 16. The length of the CDR3 is 17 residues. CDR1 and CDR2 from the germline V gene are LGHDT and YNNKEL (reference sequence). CDR3 sequence (DNA): TGTGCCAGCAGCCCCACACTAGGGGCGGGAGGCTCTGATGAGCAGTTCTTC. It yields the protein CASSPTLGAGGSDEQFF.

The chain links TRBV19 to TRBJ1-3, with 8 bases matching TRBD1. V was clipped by 3 bases and J by 0 bases; unmatched bases: 7. CDR1 LNHDA and CDR2 SQIVND come from the germline V gene (reference sequence). This CDR3 contains 17 residues. CDR3 sequence (DNA): TGTGCCAGTAGTATCGGCGGACAGGGCCTCTCTGGAAACACCATATATTTT. This translates into CASSIGGQGLSGNTIYF.

The chain carries TRBV6-5 and TRBJ1-4, with 7 bases that match TRBD1. There are 16 residues in the CDR3. The germline V gene has CDR1 MNHEY and CDR2 SVGAGI. V dropped 2 bases and J dropped 6; count of bases not matched to a gene: 9. As DNA, the CDR3 is TGTGCCAGCAGTTACCAGGACAGGCCCTTTGATGAAAAACTGTTTTTT. Encoded protein: CASSYQDRPFDEKLFF.

The chain recombines TRBV7-3 with TRBJ2-1; 12 bases map to TRBD2. The CDR3 extends over 15 amino acids. CDR1 and CDR2 (germline): SGHTA, FQGTGA. Losses at the gene ends were 4 bases for V and 9 bases for J; bases not matched to a gene: 7. The CDR3 region is CASSSLAGGPGEQFF. The CDR3 coding sequence is TGTGCCAGCAGCTCGCTAGCGGGGGGGCCCGGTGAGCAGTTCTTC.

This clone was detected only once. The chain carries TRBV5-8 and TRBJ1-2; 9 bases align to TRBD1. The CDR3 runs to 15 residues. The ends lost 0 bases at V and 8 bases at J; junction bases unmatched: 8. Germline CDR1 is SGHTS and CDR2 is YDEGEE. CDR3 nucleotides: TGTGCCAGCAGCTTGGTGGGGACAGGGAGAGGCGGCTACACCTTC. Amino acid sequence: CASSLVGTGRGGYTF.

V and J are TRBV6-5 and TRBJ2-7; 9 bases are a match to TRBD1. This CDR3 has 14 amino acids. Per germline, CDR1 MNHEY and CDR2 SVGAGI. V was pared by 8 bases and J by 1 base, with 6 bases of the junction left unmatched. The CDR3 DNA is TGTGCCAGCGGACCGGGACAGGGATCCTACGAGCAGTACTTC. Its protein is CASGPGQGSYEQYF.

V and J are TRBV25-1 and TRBJ2-2; 7 positions match TRBD1. The CDR3 extends over 17 amino acids. Germline V CDR1 and CDR2: MGHDK, SYGVNS. V trimming: 2 bases; J trimming: 5 bases; junction bases outside the gene matches: 11. CDR3: CASSERVGGLGTGELFF. CDR3 DNA: TGTGCCAGCAGTGAACGCGTAGGGGGCTTGGGTACCGGGGAGCTGTTTTTT.

This clone is a singleton in its sample. V is TRBV28 and J is TRBJ1-6; 7 bases are shared with TRBD1. The V gene end was trimmed by 3 bases and the J gene end by 0 bases; junction bases not matched to a gene: 14. Per germline, CDR1 MDHEN and CDR2 SYDVKM. CDR3 length equals 20 residues. CDR3 amino acids: CASSLGASGGTSSYNSPLHF. The CDR3 bases are TGTGCCAGCAGTTTGGGCGCCTCAGGGGGTACAAGCTCCTATAATTCACCCCTCCACTTT.

The chain has TRBV5-4 and TRBJ2-7; 8 positions agree with TRBD1. Germline CDR1 reads SGHNT; CDR2 reads YYREEE (reference sequence). V trimming: 2 bases; J trimming: 1 base; junction bases outside the gene matches: 5. This CDR3 comprises 15 residues. The CDR3 region is CASSFRQGFSYEQYF. The CDR3 bases are TGTGCCAGCAGCTTCCGACAGGGGTTTTCCTACGAGCAGTACTTC.

The genes are TRBV5-3 and TRBJ2-7; 8 bases map to TRBD2. TRBV5-3 is an open reading frame whose function is uncertain. Unmatched junction bases numbered 8, after V lost 0 bases and J lost 0 bases. The CDR3 has 17 amino acids. The CDR3 DNA is TGTGCCAGAAGCTTGGCGGTCGCCAGCGGGAGCTCCTACGAGCAGTACTTC. This translates into CARSLAVASGSSYEQYF.

V is TRBV3-1 (or the pseudogene TRBV3-2) and J is TRBJ1-2; D is ambiguous. Germline-derived CDR1 and CDR2 are LGHDT and YNNKEL (reference sequence). The V end was cut by 4 bases, the J end by 4 bases, with 16 bases between. The CDR3 loop spans 15 amino acids. CDR3 region: CASSLNARSLYGYTF. CDR3 DNA: TGTGCCAGCAGCCTTAACGCGAGGAGTCTCTATGGCTACACCTTC.

The chain joins TRBV5-1 to TRBJ1-3; D is unresolved. V was pared by 0 bases and J by 8 bases, with 6 bases between. CDR1 and CDR2 from the germline V gene are SGHRS and YFSETQ. The CDR3 consists of 12 residues. The CDR3 loop is CASSLGGDTIYF. The CDR3 DNA reads TGCGCCAGCAGCTTGGGCGGGGACACCATATATTTT.

CDR3 region: CASSLGTLWGTPIYF. The CDR3 DNA sequence: TGTGCCAGCAGTCTTGGGACTTTGTGGGGAACCCCCATATATTTT. J is TRBJ1-3 and V is TRBV28, with a tentative D call TRBD1 (5 bases). The V end lost 5 bases, the J end lost 11 bases, and 22 bases lay between the germline ends. The CDR3 runs to 15 residues. Germline V gene data show CDR1 as MDHEN and CDR2 as SYDVKM.

At least ten counts were recorded for this clone. V usage is TRBV6-2 or TRBV6-3 and J usage is TRBJ2-3; unclear D gene. The CDR3 extends over 14 amino acids. CDR1 and CDR2 from the germline V gene are MNHEY and SVGEGT. Trimming removed 2 bases at V and 4 bases at J, with 10 bases between. CDR3 in amino acids: CASSYMPLADTQYF. The CDR3 DNA reads TGTGCCAGCAGTTACATGCCGCTAGCAGATACGCAGTATTTT.

In DNA, the CDR3 is TGTGCCTGGAGTGTACAAGGACAGACCAATCAGCCCCAGCATTTT. Its protein product is CAWSVQGQTNQPQHF. V gene TRBV30 combines with J gene TRBJ1-5; TRBD1 is a possible D gene (6 bases). Per the germline V gene, CDR1 is GTSNPN and CDR2 is SVGIG (reference sequence). CDR3 length: 15 amino acids. V was trimmed by 0 bases and J by 3 bases, leaving 12 bases between them.

V gene TRBV6-2 or TRBV6-3 combines with J gene TRBJ1-1, with TRBD1 as a possible D gene (6 bases). V was cut by 4 bases and J by 1 base, with 10 bases left in between. The CDR3 extends over 14 amino acids. The germline CDR1 and CDR2 sequences are MNHEY and SVGEGT. The CDR3 is CASSSTGQNTEAFF. The DNA of the CDR3 is TGTGCCAGCAGTTCAACGGGACAGAACACTGAAGCTTTCTTT.